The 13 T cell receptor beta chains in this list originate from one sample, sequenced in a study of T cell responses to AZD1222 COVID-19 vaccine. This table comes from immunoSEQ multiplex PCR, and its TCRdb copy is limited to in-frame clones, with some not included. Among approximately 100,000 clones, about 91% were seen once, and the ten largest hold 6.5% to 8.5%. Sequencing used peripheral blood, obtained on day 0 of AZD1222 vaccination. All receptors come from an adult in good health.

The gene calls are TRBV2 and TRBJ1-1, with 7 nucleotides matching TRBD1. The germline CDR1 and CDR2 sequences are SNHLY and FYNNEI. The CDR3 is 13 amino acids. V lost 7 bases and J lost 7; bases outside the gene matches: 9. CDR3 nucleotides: TGTGCCAGCATTCCGGACAGGCTGGTTGAAGCTTTCTTT. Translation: CASIPDRLVEAFF.

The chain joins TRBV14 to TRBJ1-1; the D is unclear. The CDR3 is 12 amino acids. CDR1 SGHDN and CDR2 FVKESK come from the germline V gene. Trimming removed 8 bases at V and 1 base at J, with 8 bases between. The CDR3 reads CASAKSNTEAFF. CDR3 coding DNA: TGTGCCAGCGCGAAATCGAACACTGAAGCTTTCTTT. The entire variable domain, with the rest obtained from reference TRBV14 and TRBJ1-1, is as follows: EAGVTQFPSHSVIEKGQTVTLRCDPISGHDNLYWYRRVMGKEIKFLLHFVKESKQDESGMPNNRFLAERTGGTYSTLKVQPAELEDSGVYFCASAKSNTEAFFGQGTRLTVV.

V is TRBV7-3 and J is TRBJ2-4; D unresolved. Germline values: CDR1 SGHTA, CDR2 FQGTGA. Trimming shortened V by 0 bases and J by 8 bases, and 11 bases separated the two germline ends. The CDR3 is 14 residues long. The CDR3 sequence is CASSLTAGGDIQYF. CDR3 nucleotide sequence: TGTGCCAGCAGCTTAACCGCTGGTGGGGACATTCAGTACTTC.

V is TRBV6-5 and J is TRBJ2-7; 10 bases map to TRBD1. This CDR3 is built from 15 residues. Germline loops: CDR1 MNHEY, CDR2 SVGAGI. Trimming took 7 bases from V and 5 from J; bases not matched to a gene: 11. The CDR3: CASTTGGQGRDEQYF. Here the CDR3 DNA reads TGTGCCAGCACCACGGGGGGACAGGGGCGGGACGAGCAGTACTTC.

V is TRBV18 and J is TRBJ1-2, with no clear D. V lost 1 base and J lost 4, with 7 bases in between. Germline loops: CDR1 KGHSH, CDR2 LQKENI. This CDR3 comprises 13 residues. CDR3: CASSPRGFYGYTF. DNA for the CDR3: TGTGCCAGCTCACCACGGGGATTCTATGGCTACACCTTC.

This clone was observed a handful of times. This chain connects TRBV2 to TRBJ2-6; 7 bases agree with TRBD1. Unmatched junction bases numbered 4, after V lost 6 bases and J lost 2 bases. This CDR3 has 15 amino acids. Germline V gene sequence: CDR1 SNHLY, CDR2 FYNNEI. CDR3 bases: TGTGCCAGCAGACCCGACAGGGCTGGGGCCAACGTCCTGACTTTC. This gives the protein CASRPDRAGANVLTF.

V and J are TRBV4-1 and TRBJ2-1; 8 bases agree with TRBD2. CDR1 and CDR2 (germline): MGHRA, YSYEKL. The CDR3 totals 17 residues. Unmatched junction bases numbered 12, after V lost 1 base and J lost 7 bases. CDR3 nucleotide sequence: TGCGCCAGCAGCCAAGCCCCGAGCGGGAGCACACTGAATGAGCAGTTCTTC. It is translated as CASSQAPSGSTLNEQFF.

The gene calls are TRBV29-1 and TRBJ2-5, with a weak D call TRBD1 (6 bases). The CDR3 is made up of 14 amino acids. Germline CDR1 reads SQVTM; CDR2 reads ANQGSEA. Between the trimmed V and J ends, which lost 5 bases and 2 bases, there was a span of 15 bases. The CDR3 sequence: CSVSRGNYQETQYF. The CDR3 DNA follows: TGCAGCGTTTCGAGGGGGAATTATCAAGAGACCCAGTACTTC.

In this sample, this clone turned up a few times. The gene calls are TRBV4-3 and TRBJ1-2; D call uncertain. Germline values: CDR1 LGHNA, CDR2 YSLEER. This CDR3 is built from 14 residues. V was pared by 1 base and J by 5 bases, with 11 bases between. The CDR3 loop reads CASSQVIEVYGYTF. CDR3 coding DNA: TGCGCCAGCAGCCAAGTGATAGAGGTATATGGCTACACCTTC.

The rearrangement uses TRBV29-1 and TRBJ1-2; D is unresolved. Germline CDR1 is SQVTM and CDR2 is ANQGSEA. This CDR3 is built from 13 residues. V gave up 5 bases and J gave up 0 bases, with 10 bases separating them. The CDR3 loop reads CSVRTNANYGYTF. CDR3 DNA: TGCAGCGTTAGAACAAACGCTAACTATGGCTACACCTTC.

This chain's CDR3 is CASSRGLAGAADTQYF. DNA of the CDR3: TGTGCCAGCAGCCGGGGACTAGCGGGAGCAGCGGATACGCAGTATTTT. The V call is TRBV5-8, the J call TRBJ2-3; 14 bases fit TRBD2. The V segment lost 4 bases and the J segment 6 bases; nucleotides outside the gene matches: 7. The CDR3 totals 16 residues. CDR1 is SGHTS, CDR2 YDEGEE, per germline.

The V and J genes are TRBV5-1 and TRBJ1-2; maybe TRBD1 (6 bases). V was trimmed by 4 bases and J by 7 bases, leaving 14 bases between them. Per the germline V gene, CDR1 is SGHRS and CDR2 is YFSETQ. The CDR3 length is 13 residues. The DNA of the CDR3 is TGCGCCAGCAGCCCATCGCGGGGGCTTGGCTACACCTTC. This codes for CASSPSRGLGYTF. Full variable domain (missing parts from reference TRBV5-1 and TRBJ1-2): KAGVTQTPRYLIKTRGQQVTLSCSPISGHRSVSWYQQTPGQGLQFLFEYFSETQRNKGNFPGRFSGRQFSNSRSEMNVSTLELGDSALYLCASSPSRGLGYTFGSGTRLTVV.

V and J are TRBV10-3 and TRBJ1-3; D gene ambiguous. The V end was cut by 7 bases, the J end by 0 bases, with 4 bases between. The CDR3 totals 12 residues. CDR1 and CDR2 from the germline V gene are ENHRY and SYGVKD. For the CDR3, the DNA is TGTGCCATCATGGGCTCTGGAAACACCATATATTTT. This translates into CAIMGSGNTIYF.